Each of the 24 T cell receptor beta chains below was sequenced from the same sample in a study of cytomegalovirus exposure and HLA in healthy donors (dated by TCRdb to the late 2010s). The library was prepared using the immunoSEQ multiplex PCR assay. The multiplex PCR relied on a mix of 60 forward primers for TCR Vbeta segments and 13 reverse primers for TCR Jbeta segments. Entries here come from immuneACCESS through TCRdb and include only in-frame sequences with V and J called. Some clones fail to appear in such tables; in the studies checked, an unresolved V gene covers under half of the shortfall, and the cause of the remainder is unknown. The sample table shows fewer than 200,000 clones, and about four fifths are seen once. The ten top clones hold over 10% of the sample. Sequenced material: PBMCs. All receptors come from a woman aged 50 to 65 in good health and CMV-seronegative.

This chain links TRBV2 with TRBJ1-1, with D unresolved. With 7 bases removed from V and 1 base from J, the gap between germline ends came to 13 bases. Germline CDR1 SNHLY, CDR2 FYNNEI. The CDR3 consists of 14 residues. The CDR3 nucleotides are TGTGCCAGCATTCTCCGCACTTCGAACACTGAAGCTTTCTTT. It translates to CASILRTSNTEAFF. The full variable domain, in which reference TRBV2 and TRBJ1-1 provide the parts outside the CDR3, is EPEVTQTPSHQVTQMGQEVILRCVPISNHLYFYWYRQILGQKVEFLVSFYNNEISEKSEIFDDQFSVERPDGSNFTLKIRSTKLEDSAMYFCASILRTSNTEAFFGQGTRLTVV.

The genes are TRBV6-1 and TRBJ2-5; TRBD1 aligns across 10 bases. The J call may be mistaken, given a closer DNA end match to TRBJ2-7. The CDR3 has 14 residues. Germline values: CDR1 MNHNS, CDR2 SASEGT. In nucleotides, the CDR3 is TGTGCCAGCAGTAATAGGGACAGGGGTCACGAGCAGTACTTC. As protein: CASSNRDRGHEQYF.

V is TRBV25-1 and J is TRBJ2-7; 9 bases map to TRBD2. V gave up 4 bases and J gave up 6 bases; unmatched junction bases: 13. Germline values: CDR1 MGHDK, CDR2 SYGVNS. This CDR3 has 16 amino acids. CDR3 region: CASSGPKAGGNGEQYF. CDR3 in DNA: TGTGCCAGCAGTGGCCCTAAGGCGGGGGGGAACGGCGAGCAGTACTTC.

The chain carries TRBV2 and TRBJ2-3; D possibly corresponds to TRBD1 (5 bases). The germline gives CDR1 SNHLY, CDR2 FYNNEI. Trimming stripped 3 bases from V and 1 base from J, with 8 bases between. CDR3 length: 14 residues. The DNA for the CDR3 is TGTGCCAGCAGTGATCAGGGCGGCACAGATACGCAGTATTTT. Its protein product is CASSDQGGTDTQYF.

The chain is built from TRBV7-2 and TRBJ1-4, with 8 bases lining up with TRBD1. The CDR3 runs to 15 residues. V shed 4 bases, J shed 7 bases, and the junction held 8 bases outside the gene matches. Germline V CDR1 and CDR2: SGHTA, FQGNSA. CDR3 in DNA: TGTGCCAGCAGCTCACCCCACAGGGGGGTTGAAAAACTGTTTTTT. It translates to CASSSPHRGVEKLFF.

With regard to this clone: An end of the junction differs from the germline gene, which may be a read error. This specimen includes other DNA sequences encoding the same CDR3. This chain uses TRBV27 with TRBJ1-1, with TRBD1 matching over 7 bases. In germline, CDR1 is MNHEY, CDR2 SMNVEV (reference sequence). The CDR3 is 14 amino acids. CDR3 protein: CASSLTGRNTEAFF. As DNA, the CDR3 is TGCGCCAGCAGTTTGACAGGGAGGAACACTGAAGCTTTCTTT.

V gene TRBV5-1 combines with J gene TRBJ1-2; a possible D gene is TRBD1 (5 bases). Germline CDR1 SGHRS, CDR2 YFSETQ. The CDR3 extends over 13 amino acids. Trimming left V 4 bases short and J 3 bases short, with 10 bases between. DNA of the CDR3: TGCGCCAGCAGCCCGGGGGGGGACTATGGCTACACCTTC. Protein sequence: CASSPGGDYGYTF. Full variable domain (remainder filled in from reference TRBV5-1 and TRBJ1-2): KAGVTQTPRYLIKTRGQQVTLSCSPISGHRSVSWYQQTPGQGLQFLFEYFSETQRNKGNFPGRFSGRQFSNSRSEMNVSTLELGDSALYLCASSPGGDYGYTFGSGTRLTVV.

The chain employs TRBV11-3 and TRBJ1-1; TRBD1 matches 7 bases. This CDR3 is built from 15 residues. Germline values: CDR1 SGHNT, CDR2 YENEEA. J lost 1 base, V lost 4 bases, and 6 bases had no gene match. This CDR3 is CASSSGDSWNTEAFF. In DNA, the CDR3 is TGTGCCAGCAGCTCAGGGGACAGTTGGAACACTGAAGCTTTCTTT.

This clone showed up just a few times. The chain recombines TRBV7-9 with TRBJ2-1; D not resolved. V was cut by 6 bases and J by 14 bases, with 14 bases left in between. Germline V CDR1 and CDR2: SEHNR, FQNEAQ (reference sequence). CDR3 size: 11 residues. This chain's CDR3 is CASSFDKTEFF. CDR3 in DNA: TGTGCCAGCAGTTTCGACAAAACGGAGTTCTTC.

This chain uses TRBV28 with TRBJ2-5; 11 bases are shared with TRBD1. The CDR3 is 15 residues long. Losses at the gene ends were 5 bases for V and 6 bases for J; bases not matched to a gene: 8. Germline-derived CDR1 and CDR2 are MDHEN and SYDVKM. CDR3 sequence reads: CASSPRTGGGKTQYF. In DNA form, the CDR3 reads TGTGCCAGCAGTCCTCGGACAGGGGGCGGAAAGACCCAGTACTTC.

V usage is TRBV2 and J usage is TRBJ1-5, with D perhaps TRBD1 (6 bases). CDR3 length: 15 amino acids. V was trimmed by 6 bases and J by 0 bases, leaving 12 bases between them. Per the germline V gene, CDR1 is SNHLY and CDR2 is FYNNEI. The DNA for the CDR3 is TGTGCCAGCAGGGACAGTCCCAGTAGCAATCAGCCCCAGCATTTT. It encodes CASRDSPSSNQPQHF.

The CDR3 DNA sequence: TGTGCCAGCTCACCGATCGGGGAGCAGTTCTTC. Translating gives CASSPIGEQFF. The rearrangement uses TRBV18 and TRBJ2-1, with no clear D. CDR1 is KGHSH, CDR2 LQKENI, per germline. The CDR3 sequence is 11 residues long. The V gene lost 3 bases and the J gene lost 10 bases, with 7 bases spanning the gap.

The chain recombines TRBV5-4 with TRBJ2-3; D may be TRBD2 (5 bases). Trimming stripped 4 bases from V and 2 bases from J, with 14 bases between. The CDR3 totals 15 residues. Germline V gene lookup returns CDR1 SGHNT and CDR2 YYREEE (reference sequence). CDR3 sequence: CASSPGVTTTDTQYF. The CDR3 DNA is TGTGCCAGCAGCCCCGGGGTCACAACCACAGATACGCAGTATTTT.

The V gene is TRBV27, the J gene TRBJ1-2; TRBD1 matches 11 bases. The ends lost 0 bases at V and 4 bases at J; junction bases unmatched: 1. The CDR3 loop spans 15 amino acids. Germline-derived CDR1 and CDR2 are MNHEY and SMNVEV (reference sequence). CDR3 DNA sequence: TGTGCCAGCAGTTTATCGGGGACAGGGGGCTATGGCTACACCTTC. Translating gives CASSLSGTGGYGYTF.

V is TRBV5-1 and J is TRBJ1-2, with 9 bases lining up with TRBD1. Germline trimming cut 0 bases from V and 4 bases from J; bases unmatched to any gene: 4. CDR3 size: 15 residues. Germline V gene data show CDR1 as SGHRS and CDR2 as YFSETQ. CDR3 in DNA: TGCGCCAGCAGCTTGGGGACAGGGGCCGGCTATGGCTACACCTTC. Its translation: CASSLGTGAGYGYTF.

The chain couples TRBV7-2 to TRBJ2-5; the D is unclear. The CDR3 has 14 residues. Between the trimmed V and J ends, which lost 2 bases and 5 bases, there was a span of 12 bases. Per the germline V gene, CDR1 is SGHTA and CDR2 is FQGNSA. The CDR3 DNA sequence: TGTGCCAGCAGCTTATCTGCTGGCATGGAGACCCAGTACTTC. It is translated as CASSLSAGMETQYF.

This clone was counted a single time. The chain joins TRBV4-3 to TRBJ2-3, with D possibly matching TRBD1 (6 bases). CDR3 length: 16 amino acids. The ends were cut back, 1 base at V and 2 bases at J, with 13 bases in the middle. Germline V CDR1 and CDR2: LGHNA, YSLEER. CDR3 nucleotide sequence: TGCGCCAGCAGCCAAGGGTACAGGGTTTACACAGATACGCAGTATTTT. It encodes CASSQGYRVYTDTQYF.

The chain employs TRBV2 and TRBJ2-5; a weak D match, TRBD2 (6 bases). Germline CDR1 is SNHLY and CDR2 is FYNNEI. The CDR3 loop spans 13 amino acids. V was clipped by 4 bases and J by 5 bases, with 11 bases between them. The CDR3 reads CASSGGIGETQYF. The CDR3 DNA follows: TGTGCCAGCAGTGGCGGGATTGGGGAGACCCAGTACTTC.

The V and J genes are TRBV6-4 and TRBJ2-3, with TRBD1 matching over 7 bases. There are 14 residues in the CDR3. CDR1 is MRHNA, CDR2 SNTAGT, per germline. The V and J ends lost 5 bases and 3 bases, in that order; junction bases with no gene match: 5. As DNA, the CDR3 is TGTGCCAGCAGTCGGGACAGCGAGACAGATACGCAGTATTTT. This encodes CASSRDSETDTQYF.

The rearrangement joins TRBV19 to TRBJ2-5; D ambiguous. From germline, CDR1 is LNHDA and CDR2 SQIVND (reference sequence). The V end was cut by 10 bases, the J end by 5 bases, with 11 bases between. The CDR3 runs 11 residues. The CDR3 is CATQDFETQYF. The CDR3 DNA sequence: TGTGCCACCCAGGATTTTGAGACCCAGTACTTC.

The rearrangement links TRBV28 to TRBJ2-7; TRBD1 matches 8 bases. CDR3 size: 13 residues. Germline CDR1 MDHEN, CDR2 SYDVKM. Germline trimming cut 7 bases from V and 1 base from J; bases unmatched to any gene: 3. This CDR3 is CASIDRGSYEQYF. The CDR3 DNA follows: TGTGCCAGCATCGACAGGGGTTCCTACGAGCAGTACTTC. Full variable domain (missing parts from reference TRBV28 and TRBJ2-7): DVKVTQSSRYLVKRTGEKVFLECVQDMDHENMFWYRQDPGLGLRLIYFSYDVKMKEKGDIPEGYSVSREKKERFSLILESASTNQTSMYLCASIDRGSYEQYFGPGTRLTVT.

This clone has just one count. V is TRBV19 and J is TRBJ2-2, with 7 bases matching TRBD1. Germline CDR1 LNHDA, CDR2 SQIVND (reference sequence). The length of the CDR3 is 14 residues. V gave up 5 bases and J gave up 5 bases; unmatched junction bases: 5. CDR3 DNA: TGTGCCAGTAGTGGTAGGGGGCGGACCGGGGAGCTGTTTTTT. It translates to CASSGRGRTGELFF.

This chain links TRBV27 with TRBJ2-6; D remains ambiguous. CDR3 length: 17 residues. Per germline, CDR1 MNHEY and CDR2 SMNVEV (reference sequence). V was cut by 5 bases and J by 4 bases, with 18 bases left in between. The CDR3 loop reads CASSPRAWASGANVLTF. For the CDR3, the DNA is TGTGCCAGCAGTCCACGTGCATGGGCGTCGGGGGCCAACGTCCTGACTTTC.

V usage is TRBV5-1 and J usage is TRBJ2-1; 8 bases agree with TRBD2. Per the germline V gene, CDR1 is SGHRS and CDR2 is YFSETQ. This CDR3 contains 15 residues. Trimming cost V 4 bases and J 9 bases; bases outside gene matches: 12. The CDR3 loop reads CASSPGLGRPSEQFF. CDR3 coding DNA: TGCGCCAGCAGCCCGGGACTAGGCCGGCCCAGTGAGCAGTTCTTC.